This T cell receptor (beta chain) derives from a study of siplizumab effects on memory and regulatory T cells. Study-wide results and limits: Siplizumab, the agent tested, significantly reduced alloreactive sequences traceable to unstimulated CD4+ memory cells. Roughly 75-96% of dividing CD4+ or CD8+ clones were without an attributable naive or memory phenotype.

Some clones are missing from TCRdb's copy, which holds only in-frame ones; the method was immunoSEQ multiplex PCR. Among tens of thousands of clones listed, about 96% were seen once. V lost 4 bases and J lost 0, with 3 bases in between. The CDR3 consists of 12 residues. Germline CDR1 is SQVTM and CDR2 is ANQGSEA. This clone was recorded only once. Its antigen is not identified. Using a few donor pairs, the authors sequenced unstimulated naive, memory, effector memory and TEMRA subsets. The sequenced sample was naive CD4+ T cells sorted from blood. This clonotype originated in a human donor in good health. The chain recombines TRBV29-1 with TRBJ1-4; D unclear. CDR3 DNA sequence: TGCAGCGTTGGGTCAACTAATGAAAAACTGTTTTTT. Residues: CSVGSTNEKLFF.